Sequencing of this T cell receptor beta chain was carried out in a study of cytomegalovirus exposure and HLA in healthy donors. Study background: When 398 donors were genotyped, 80% to 90% of them were found to fall in the Caucasian-associated ancestry cluster.

Researchers ran the PCR with 60 Vbeta and 13 Jbeta primers. Using immunoSEQ multiplex PCR, the repertoire was profiled, and TCRdb retains in-frame clones only, with some absent. The sample data list around 140,000 clones. The CDR3 spans 16 residues. The V end was cut by 4 bases, the J end by 7 bases, with 24 bases between. Per germline, CDR1 SGHNT and CDR2 YYREEE (reference sequence). The source material was PBMCs. This clonotype was sampled from a woman between 45 and 65 years old in good health and CMV-seronegative. The chain recombines TRBV5-4 with TRBJ2-7, with D perhaps TRBD2 (7 bases). The CDR3 loop is CASSTASGGQPEEQYF. Written as DNA, the CDR3 is TGTGCCAGCAGCACAGCTTCGGGGGGCCAGCCTGAAGAGCAGTACTTC.